This T cell receptor (beta chain) comes out of a study of monozygotic twins with inflammatory bowel disease. This CDR3 has 15 residues. Germline CDR1 is SGHRS and CDR2 is YFSETQ. TCRdb reprocessed the 5' RACE reads, with one entry per CDR3 protein and no DNA. Its table lists some 440,000 distinct CDR3 sequences. The sequence came from a human donor with ulcerative colitis or Crohn's disease, or a healthy co-twin of an affected twin (not recorded which). V gene TRBV5-1 combines with J gene TRBJ1-2; no DNA is available, so the TRBD1 call from TCRdb remains unchecked. The specimen sequenced was blood. This CDR3 reads CASSSVPGGIDGYTF. Full variable domain (rest looked up from reference TRBV5-1 and TRBJ1-2): KAGVTQTPRYLIKTRGQQVTLSCSPISGHRSVSWYQQTPGQGLQFLFEYFSETQRNKGNFPGRFSGRQFSNSRSEMNVSTLELGDSALYLCASSSVPGGIDGYTFGSGTRLTVV.